This T cell receptor (beta chain) is from a study of blood T cell repertoires in COVID-19. For the study at large: The origin of the acute and convalescent COVID-19 samples was the United States, Italy and Spain. T cells, B-cell-depleted T cells, or PBMCs provided the cDNA or gDNA that served as material.

In the original workflow: How many nucleated cells were present was estimated from reference gene primer amplification. Method: immunoSEQ multiplex PCR; TCRdb's copy keeps in-frame clones and lacks some. Clone size and the V and J calls come from that table; the DNA yielded D and trimming. Here the sample spans about 170,000 clones, approximately 79% being singletons. Trimming took 1 base from V and 8 from J, leaving 14 bases between them. Germline V lookup: CDR1 MDHEN, CDR2 SYDVKM. This CDR3 has 14 amino acids. V usage is TRBV28 and J usage is TRBJ1-2; maybe TRBD1 (5 bases). This clonotype was obtained from a woman of 80 years or more with acute or convalescent COVID-19. Sequencing was done on a sample of peripheral blood. CDR3 sequence reads: CASSLLGPDRGYTF. The CDR3 bases are TGTGCCAGCAGTTTATTAGGACCAGACAGAGGCTACACCTTC.